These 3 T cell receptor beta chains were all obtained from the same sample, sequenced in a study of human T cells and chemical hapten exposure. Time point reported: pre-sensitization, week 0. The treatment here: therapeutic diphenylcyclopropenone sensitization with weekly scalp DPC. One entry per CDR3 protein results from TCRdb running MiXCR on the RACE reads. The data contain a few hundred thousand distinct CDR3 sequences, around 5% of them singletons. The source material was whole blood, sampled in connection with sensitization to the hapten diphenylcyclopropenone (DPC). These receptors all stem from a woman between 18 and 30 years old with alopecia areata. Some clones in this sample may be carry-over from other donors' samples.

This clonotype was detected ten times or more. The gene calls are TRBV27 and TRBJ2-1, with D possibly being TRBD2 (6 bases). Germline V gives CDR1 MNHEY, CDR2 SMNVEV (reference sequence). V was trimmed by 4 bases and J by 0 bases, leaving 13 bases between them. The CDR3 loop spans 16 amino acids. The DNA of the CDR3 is TGTGCCAGCAGTTCCCCGAGGAGGGGCTCCTACAATGAGCAGTTCTTC. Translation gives CASSSPRRGSYNEQFF.

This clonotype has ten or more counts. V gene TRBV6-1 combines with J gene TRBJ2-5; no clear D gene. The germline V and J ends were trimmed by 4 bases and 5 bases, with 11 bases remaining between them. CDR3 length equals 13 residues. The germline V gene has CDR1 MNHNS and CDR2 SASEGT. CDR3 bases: TGTGCCAGCAGTGCTGGTAGCCTGGAGACCCAGTACTTC. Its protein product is CASSAGSLETQYF.

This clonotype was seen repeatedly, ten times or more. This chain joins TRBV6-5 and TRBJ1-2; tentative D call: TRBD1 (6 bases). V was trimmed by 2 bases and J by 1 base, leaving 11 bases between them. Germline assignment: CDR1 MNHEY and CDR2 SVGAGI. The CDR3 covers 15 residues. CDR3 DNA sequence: TGTGCCAGCAGTTACCGCCTGGACAGTAACTATGGCTACACCTTC. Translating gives CASSYRLDSNYGYTF.